The next 7 T cell receptor beta chains were all read from a single sample in a study of cytomegalovirus exposure and HLA in healthy donors. With 60 Vbeta and 13 Jbeta primers, the PCR was carried out. The repertoire was sequenced with immunoSEQ multiplex PCR; TCRdb's copy has only in-frame clones and lacks some. The table includes around 200,000 clones, approximately 78% detected once. Sequencing was done on a sample of PBMCs. These receptors all come from a woman between 40 and 50 years old in good health and CMV-seronegative.

The chain uses TRBV5-1 and TRBJ1-1, with D possibly TRBD1 on 6 matching bases. The V gene's germline CDR1 is SGHRS and CDR2 YFSETQ. Trimming removed 4 bases from V and 4 bases from J, with 14 bases in between. This CDR3 region has 14 residues. Here the CDR3 reads CASSPRTEPTEAFF. The CDR3, as DNA: TGCGCCAGCAGCCCCCGGACAGAGCCCACTGAAGCTTTCTTT.

The chain couples TRBV7-2 to TRBJ2-7; 8 bases map to TRBD1. Trimming cost V 0 bases and J 3 bases; bases outside gene matches: 7. Germline CDR1 SGHTA, CDR2 FQGNSA. This CDR3 has 16 amino acids. Here the CDR3 DNA reads TGTGCCAGCAGCTTAGCGGGGACAGGATTAAACTACGAGCAGTACTTC. It codes for CASSLAGTGLNYEQYF. Looking up the rest from reference TRBV7-2 and TRBJ2-7 gives the full variable domain: GAGVSQSPSNKVTEKGKDVELRCDPISGHTALYWYRQSLGQGLEFLIYFQGNSAPDKSGLPSDRFSAERTGGSVSTLTIQRTQQEDSAVYLCASSLAGTGLNYEQYFGPGTRLTVT.

CDR3 nucleotide sequence: TGTGCCAGCAGTTCACGACTAGCGGGAGGCGAGCAGTTCTTC. Its protein is CASSSRLAGGEQFF. V gene TRBV28 combines with J gene TRBJ2-1, with 13 bases fitting TRBD2. Per the germline V gene, CDR1 is MDHEN and CDR2 is SYDVKM. V shed 4 bases, J shed 10 bases, and the junction held 4 bases outside the gene matches. This CDR3 contains 14 residues.

CDR3 sequence (DNA): TGTGCCAGCAGCTTACTTACAGGGGGTGAAAAACTGTTTTTT. Protein sequence: CASSLLTGGEKLFF. The rearrangement joins TRBV11-2 to TRBJ1-4; 8 nucleotides line up with TRBD1. After removal of 2 bases from V and 7 bases from J, the junction contained 3 bases not matched to a gene. CDR1 is SGHAT, CDR2 FQNNGV, per germline. The CDR3 has 14 residues.

The chain carries TRBV28 and TRBJ2-6; 7 bases match TRBD1. The CDR3 extends over 20 amino acids. Trimming at V came to 5 bases and at J to 0 bases, leaving 16 bases not matched to a gene. Germline lookup yields CDR1 MDHEN and CDR2 SYDVKM. The CDR3: CASSPLPGRQGSSGANVLTF. CDR3 sequence (DNA): TGTGCCAGCAGTCCCCTCCCGGGAAGACAGGGTAGCTCTGGGGCCAACGTCCTGACTTTC. Together with reference TRBV28 and TRBJ2-6, the CDR3 gives the full variable domain: DVKVTQSSRYLVKRTGEKVFLECVQDMDHENMFWYRQDPGLGLRLIYFSYDVKMKEKGDIPEGYSVSREKKERFSLILESASTNQTSMYLCASSPLPGRQGSSGANVLTFGAGSRLTVL.

The sample holds a few counts of this clone. The gene calls are TRBV28 and TRBJ1-1; TRBD1 might be the D (6 bases). This CDR3 has 13 amino acids. Germline V gives CDR1 MDHEN, CDR2 SYDVKM. V lost 6 bases to trimming and J lost 7 bases, with 15 bases between them. The CDR3 loop is CASRFYREGEAFF. CDR3 DNA: TGTGCCAGCAGATTCTACAGGGAGGGTGAAGCTTTCTTT.

This clone was recorded only once. The V gene is TRBV19, the J gene TRBJ2-1; 10 nucleotides align to TRBD1. The CDR3 spans 15 residues. The germline V gene has CDR1 LNHDA and CDR2 SQIVND (reference sequence). Trimming cost V 1 base and J 6 bases; bases outside gene matches: 3. The CDR3 DNA reads as TGTGCCAGTAGTATAGCCGGGACAGGGGTCAATGAGCAGTTCTTC. As protein: CASSIAGTGVNEQFF. Full variable domain (missing parts from reference TRBV19 and TRBJ2-1): DGGITQSPKYLFRKEGQNVTLSCEQNLNHDAMYWYRQDPGQGLRLIYYSQIVNDFQKGDIAEGYSVSREKKESFPLTVTSAQKNPTAFYLCASSIAGTGVNEQFFGPGTRLTVL.